This T cell receptor (beta chain) came from a study of neoadjuvant nivolumab and ipilimumab in lung cancer. Sequencing used immunoSEQ multiplex PCR; TCRdb keeps in-frame clones, though not all of them. Of 18,000 or so clones in the sample, over 70% were seen once. Trimming removed 3 bases from V and 7 bases from J, with 4 bases in between. The CDR3 is made up of 12 amino acids. The germline CDR1 and CDR2 sequences are SGHAT and FQNNGV. The sample holds a few counts of this clone. The specimen was tumor tissue, collected after neoadjuvant nivolumab, alone or with ipilimumab, at or shortly before surgery. This clonotype originated in an adult with non-small cell lung cancer. This chain joins TRBV11-2 and TRBJ1-6; D is uncertain. Written as DNA, the CDR3 is TGTGCCAGCAGCTTCAAGAATTCACCCCTCCACTTT. The encoded protein is CASSFKNSPLHF.